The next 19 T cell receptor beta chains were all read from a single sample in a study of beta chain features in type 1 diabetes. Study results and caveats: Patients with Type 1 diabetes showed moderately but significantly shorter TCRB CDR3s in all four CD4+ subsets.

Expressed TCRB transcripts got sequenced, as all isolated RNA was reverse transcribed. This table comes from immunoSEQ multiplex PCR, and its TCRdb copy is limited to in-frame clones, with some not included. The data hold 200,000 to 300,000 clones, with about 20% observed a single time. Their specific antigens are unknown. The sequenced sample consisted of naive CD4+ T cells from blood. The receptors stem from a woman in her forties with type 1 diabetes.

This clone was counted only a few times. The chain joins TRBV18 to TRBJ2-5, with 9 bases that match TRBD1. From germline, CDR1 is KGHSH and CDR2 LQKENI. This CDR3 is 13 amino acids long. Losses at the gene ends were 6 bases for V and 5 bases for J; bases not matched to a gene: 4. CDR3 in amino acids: CASSRDRDETQYF. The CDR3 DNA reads TGTGCCAGCTCCCGGGACAGGGACGAGACCCAGTACTTC.

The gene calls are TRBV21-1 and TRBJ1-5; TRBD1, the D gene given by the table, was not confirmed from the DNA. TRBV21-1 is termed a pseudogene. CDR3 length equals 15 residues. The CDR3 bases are TGTGCCAGCAGCGAAAAGGGCCCCAAGGGGCAGCCCCAGCATTTT. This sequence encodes CASSEKGPKGQPQHF.

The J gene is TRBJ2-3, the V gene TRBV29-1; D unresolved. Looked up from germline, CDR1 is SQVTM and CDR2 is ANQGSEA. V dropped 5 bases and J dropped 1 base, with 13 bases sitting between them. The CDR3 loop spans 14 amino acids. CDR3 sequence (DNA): TGCAGCGTTAAGTCCCTGACTGGCACAGATACGCAGTATTTT. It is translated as CSVKSLTGTDTQYF.

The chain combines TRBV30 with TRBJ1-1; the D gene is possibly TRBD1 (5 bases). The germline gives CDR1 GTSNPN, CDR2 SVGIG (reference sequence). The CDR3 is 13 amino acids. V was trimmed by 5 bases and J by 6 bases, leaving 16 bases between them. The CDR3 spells CAWGRQGLPEAFF. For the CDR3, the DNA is TGTGCCTGGGGTCGTCAGGGTCTGCCTGAAGCTTTCTTT.

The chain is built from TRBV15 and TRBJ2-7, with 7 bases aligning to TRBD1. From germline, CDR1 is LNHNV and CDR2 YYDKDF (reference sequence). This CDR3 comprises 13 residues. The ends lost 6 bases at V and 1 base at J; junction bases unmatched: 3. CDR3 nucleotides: TGTGCCACCAGTAACAGGGGATCCTACGAGCAGTACTTC. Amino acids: CATSNRGSYEQYF.

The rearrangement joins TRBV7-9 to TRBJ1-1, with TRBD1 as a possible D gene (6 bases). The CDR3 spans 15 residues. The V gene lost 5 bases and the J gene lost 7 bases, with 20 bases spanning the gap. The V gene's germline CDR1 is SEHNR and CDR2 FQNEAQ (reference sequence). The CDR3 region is CASSTLGQPGDEAFF. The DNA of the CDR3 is TGTGCCAGCAGCACACTGGGACAACCAGGTGATGAAGCTTTCTTT.

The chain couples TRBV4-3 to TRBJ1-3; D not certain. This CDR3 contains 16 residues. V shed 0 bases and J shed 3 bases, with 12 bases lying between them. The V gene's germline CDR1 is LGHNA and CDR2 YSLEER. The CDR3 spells CASSQERAGGGNTIYF. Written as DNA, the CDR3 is TGCGCCAGCAGCCAAGAGAGGGCCGGAGGTGGAAACACCATATATTTT.

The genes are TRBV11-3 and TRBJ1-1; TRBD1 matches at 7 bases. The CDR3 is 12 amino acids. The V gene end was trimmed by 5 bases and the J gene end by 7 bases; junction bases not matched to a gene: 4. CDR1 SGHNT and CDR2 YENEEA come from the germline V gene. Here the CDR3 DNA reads TGTGCCAGCAGCCCCAGGACAGGTGAAGCTTTCTTT. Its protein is CASSPRTGEAFF.

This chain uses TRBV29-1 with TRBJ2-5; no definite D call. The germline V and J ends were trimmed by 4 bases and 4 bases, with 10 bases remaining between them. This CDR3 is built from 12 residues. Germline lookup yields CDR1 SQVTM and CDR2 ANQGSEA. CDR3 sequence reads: CSVVYPGETQYF. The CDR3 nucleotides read TGCAGCGTTGTCTATCCGGGAGAGACCCAGTACTTC.

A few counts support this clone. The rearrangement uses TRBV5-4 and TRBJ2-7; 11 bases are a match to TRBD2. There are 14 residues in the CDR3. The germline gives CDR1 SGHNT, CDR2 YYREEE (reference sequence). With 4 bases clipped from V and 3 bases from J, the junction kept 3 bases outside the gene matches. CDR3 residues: CASSLTSGDYEQYF. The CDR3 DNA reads TGTGCCAGCAGCCTGACTAGCGGGGACTACGAGCAGTACTTC. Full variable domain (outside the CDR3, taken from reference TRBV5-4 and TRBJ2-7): ETGVTQSPTHLIKTRGQQVTLRCSSQSGHNTVSWYQQALGQGPQFIFQYYREEENGRGNFPPRFSGLQFPNYSSELNVNALELDDSALYLCASSLTSGDYEQYFGPGTRLTVT.

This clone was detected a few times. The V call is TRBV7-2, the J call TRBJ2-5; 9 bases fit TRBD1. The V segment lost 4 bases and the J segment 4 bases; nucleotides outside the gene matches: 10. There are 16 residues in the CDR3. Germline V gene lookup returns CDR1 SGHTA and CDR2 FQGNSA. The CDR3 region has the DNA TGTGCCAGCAGCTATAGGACAGGGGCGACCACAGAGACCCAGTACTTC. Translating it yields CASSYRTGATTETQYF.

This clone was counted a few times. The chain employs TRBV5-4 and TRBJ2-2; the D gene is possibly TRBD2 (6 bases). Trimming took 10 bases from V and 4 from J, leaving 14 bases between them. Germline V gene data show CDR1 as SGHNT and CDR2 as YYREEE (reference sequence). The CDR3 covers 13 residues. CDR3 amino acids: CALRDSLTGELFF. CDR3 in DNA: TGTGCCCTCCGGGACTCCCTCACCGGGGAGCTGTTTTTT. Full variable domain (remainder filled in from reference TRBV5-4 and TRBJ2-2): ETGVTQSPTHLIKTRGQQVTLRCSSQSGHNTVSWYQQALGQGPQFIFQYYREEENGRGNFPPRFSGLQFPNYSSELNVNALELDDSALYLCALRDSLTGELFFGEGSRLTVL.

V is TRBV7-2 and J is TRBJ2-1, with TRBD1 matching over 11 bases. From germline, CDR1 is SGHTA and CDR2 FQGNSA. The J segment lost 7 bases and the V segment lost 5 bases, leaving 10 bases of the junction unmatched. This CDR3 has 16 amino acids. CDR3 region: CASSPQGQGVGNEQFF. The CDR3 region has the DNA TGTGCCAGCAGCCCTCAGGGACAGGGGGTTGGGAATGAGCAGTTCTTC.

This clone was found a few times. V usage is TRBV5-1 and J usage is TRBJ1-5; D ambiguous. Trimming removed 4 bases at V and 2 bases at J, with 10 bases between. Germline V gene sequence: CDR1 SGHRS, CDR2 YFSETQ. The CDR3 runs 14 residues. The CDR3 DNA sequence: TGCGCCAGCAGCGAAGACTCGGGCAATCAGCCCCAGCATTTT. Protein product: CASSEDSGNQPQHF.

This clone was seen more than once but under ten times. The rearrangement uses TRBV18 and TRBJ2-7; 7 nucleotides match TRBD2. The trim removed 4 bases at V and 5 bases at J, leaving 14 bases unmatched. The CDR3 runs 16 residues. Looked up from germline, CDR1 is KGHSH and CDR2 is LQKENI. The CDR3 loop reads CASSLPGAGPLNEQYF. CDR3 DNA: TGTGCCAGCTCACTTCCAGGAGCGGGGCCTCTCAACGAGCAGTACTTC.

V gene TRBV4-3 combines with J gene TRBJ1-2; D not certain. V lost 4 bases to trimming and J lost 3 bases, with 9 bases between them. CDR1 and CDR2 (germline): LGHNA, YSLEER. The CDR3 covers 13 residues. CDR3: CASSPDGDYGYTF. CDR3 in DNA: TGCGCCAGCAGCCCGGACGGGGACTATGGCTACACCTTC.

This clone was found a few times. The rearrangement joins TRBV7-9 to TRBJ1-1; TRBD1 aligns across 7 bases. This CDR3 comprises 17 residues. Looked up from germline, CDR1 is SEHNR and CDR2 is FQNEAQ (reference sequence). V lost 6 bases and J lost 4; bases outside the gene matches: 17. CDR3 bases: TGTGCCAGCAGTCCCCGGCCCAGGGGGAGGTTTAGCACTGAAGCTTTCTTT. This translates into CASSPRPRGRFSTEAFF. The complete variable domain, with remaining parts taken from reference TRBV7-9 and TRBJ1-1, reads DTGVSQNPRHKITKRGQNVTFRCDPISEHNRLYWYRQTLGQGPEFLTYFQNEAQLEKSRLLSDRFSAERPKGSFSTLEIQRTEQGDSAMYLCASSPRPRGRFSTEAFFGQGTRLTVV.

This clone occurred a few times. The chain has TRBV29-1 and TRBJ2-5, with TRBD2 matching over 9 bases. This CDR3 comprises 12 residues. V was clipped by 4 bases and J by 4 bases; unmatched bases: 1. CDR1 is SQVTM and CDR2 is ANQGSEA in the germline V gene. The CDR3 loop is CSVGTSVETQYF. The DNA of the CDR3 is TGCAGCGTTGGGACTAGCGTAGAGACCCAGTACTTC.

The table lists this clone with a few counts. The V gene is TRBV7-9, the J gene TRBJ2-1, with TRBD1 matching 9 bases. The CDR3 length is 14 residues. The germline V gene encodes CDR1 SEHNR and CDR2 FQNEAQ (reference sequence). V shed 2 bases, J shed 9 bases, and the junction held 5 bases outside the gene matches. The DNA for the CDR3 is TGTGCCAGCAGCTTACACAGGGGGCTCGGTGAGCAGTTCTTC. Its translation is CASSLHRGLGEQFF.